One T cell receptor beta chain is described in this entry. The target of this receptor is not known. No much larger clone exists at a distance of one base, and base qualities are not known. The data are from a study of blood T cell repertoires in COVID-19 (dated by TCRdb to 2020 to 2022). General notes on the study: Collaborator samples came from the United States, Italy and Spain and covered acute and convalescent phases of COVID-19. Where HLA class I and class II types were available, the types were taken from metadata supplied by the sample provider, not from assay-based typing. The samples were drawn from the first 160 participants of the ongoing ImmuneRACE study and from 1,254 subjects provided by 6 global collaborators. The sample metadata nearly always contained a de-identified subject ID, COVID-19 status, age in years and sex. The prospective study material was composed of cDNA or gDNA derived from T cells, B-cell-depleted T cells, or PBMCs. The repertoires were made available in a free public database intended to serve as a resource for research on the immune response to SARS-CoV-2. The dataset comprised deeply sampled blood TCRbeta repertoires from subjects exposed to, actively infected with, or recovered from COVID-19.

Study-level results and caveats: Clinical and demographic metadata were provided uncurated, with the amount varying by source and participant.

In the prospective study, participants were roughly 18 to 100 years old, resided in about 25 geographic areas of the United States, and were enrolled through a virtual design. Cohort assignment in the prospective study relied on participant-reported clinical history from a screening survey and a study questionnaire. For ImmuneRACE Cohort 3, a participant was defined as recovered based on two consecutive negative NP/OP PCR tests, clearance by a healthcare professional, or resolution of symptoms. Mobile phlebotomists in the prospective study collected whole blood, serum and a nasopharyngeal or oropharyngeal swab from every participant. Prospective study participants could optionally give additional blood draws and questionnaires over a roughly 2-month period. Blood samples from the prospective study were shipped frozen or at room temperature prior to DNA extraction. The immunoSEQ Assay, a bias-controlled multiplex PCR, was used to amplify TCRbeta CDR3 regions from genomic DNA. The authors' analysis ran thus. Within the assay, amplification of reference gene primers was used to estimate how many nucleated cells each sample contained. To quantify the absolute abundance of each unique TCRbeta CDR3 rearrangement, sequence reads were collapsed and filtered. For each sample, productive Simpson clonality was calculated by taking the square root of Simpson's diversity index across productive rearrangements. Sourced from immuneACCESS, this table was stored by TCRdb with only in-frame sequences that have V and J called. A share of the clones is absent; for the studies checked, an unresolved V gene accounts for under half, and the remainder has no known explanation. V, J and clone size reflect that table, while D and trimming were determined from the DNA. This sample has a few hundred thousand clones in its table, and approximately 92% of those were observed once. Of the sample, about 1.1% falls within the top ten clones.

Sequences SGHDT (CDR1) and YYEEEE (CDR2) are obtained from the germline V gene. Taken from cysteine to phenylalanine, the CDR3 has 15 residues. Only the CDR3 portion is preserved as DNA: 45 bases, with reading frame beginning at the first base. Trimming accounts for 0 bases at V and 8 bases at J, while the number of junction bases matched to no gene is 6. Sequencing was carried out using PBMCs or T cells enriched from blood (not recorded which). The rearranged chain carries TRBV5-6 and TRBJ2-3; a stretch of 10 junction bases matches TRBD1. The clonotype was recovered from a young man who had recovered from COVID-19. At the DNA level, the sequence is TGTGCCAGCAGCTTGGCCGACAGGGGGCGTGGTACGCAGTATTTT. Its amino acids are CASSLADRGRGTQYF.